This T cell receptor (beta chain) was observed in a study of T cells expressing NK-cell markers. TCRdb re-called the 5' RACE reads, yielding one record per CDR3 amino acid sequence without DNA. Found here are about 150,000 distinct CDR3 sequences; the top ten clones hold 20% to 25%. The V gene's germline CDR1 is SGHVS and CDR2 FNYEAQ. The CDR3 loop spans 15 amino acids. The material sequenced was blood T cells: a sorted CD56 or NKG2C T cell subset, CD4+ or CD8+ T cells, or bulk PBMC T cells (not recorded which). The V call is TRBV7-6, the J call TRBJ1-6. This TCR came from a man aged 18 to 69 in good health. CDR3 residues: CASSLQDSGGSPLHF.